This T cell receptor beta chain was captured in a study of cytomegalovirus exposure and HLA in healthy donors. The study, taken as a whole, reports: Most subjects' HLA-A and HLA-B alleles were reportedly predicted from TCR beta sequences. For presence/absence analyses, sequencing depth was assumed to be roughly uniform across donors. High sensitivity and specificity were reportedly achieved when the classifier diagnosed cytomegalovirus status.

PCR employed 60 Vbeta and 13 Jbeta primers. Clones were read by immunoSEQ multiplex PCR, and TCRdb kept only the in-frame ones, dropping some. The sample has 200,000 or so clones, 65% to 85% seen once. Unmatched junction bases numbered 6, after V lost 4 bases and J lost 4 bases. Germline V gene sequence: CDR1 SGHAT, CDR2 FQNNGV. This CDR3 has 14 residues. As regards this clone: Its antigen remains unknown.

The receptor was isolated from a man under 40 in good health and CMV-seronegative. This sequence joins TRBV11-2 and TRBJ1-1; 7 positions match TRBD1. The sample comprised PBMCs. The chain's CDR3 is CASSSQGKGTEAFF. CDR3 bases: TGTGCCAGCAGCTCACAGGGGAAAGGCACTGAAGCTTTCTTT. Filled out from reference TRBV11-2 and TRBJ1-1, the complete variable domain reads EAGVAQSPRYKIIEKRQSVAFWCNPISGHATLYWYQQILGQGPKLLIQFQNNGVVDDSQLPKDRFSAERLKGVDSTLKIQPAKLEDSAVYLCASSSQGKGTEAFFGQGTRLTVV.